This TCR beta chain was retrieved from a study of graft-versus-host responses after intestinal transplantation. Notes on the study in general: GvH clones were identified in recipient marrow, with some first appearing in ileum or blood.

The junction had 10 bases not matched to a gene; V was cut back by 4 bases and J by 7 bases. Germline V gene sequence: CDR1 LGHNT, CDR2 FRNRAP. The CDR3 runs 15 residues. Clones were read by immunoSEQ multiplex PCR, and TCRdb kept only the in-frame ones, dropping some. The table lists 13,000 or so clones, 70% to 75% of them singletons. To release intraepithelial and lamina propria lymphocytes, the graft tissue was processed. For this clone: Its matching antigen is unknown.

The sample consisted of ileum tissue, taken 16 days after intestinal transplant. V usage is TRBV12-5 and J usage is TRBJ1-2; 9 nucleotides line up with TRBD1. The TCR was taken from a human patient who received an intestinal transplant, so some T cells may come from the graft donor. The CDR3 sequence: CASGWLYRGRGGYTF. CDR3 DNA: TGTGCTAGTGGTTGGTTATACAGGGGGCGCGGTGGCTACACCTTC.